Below, 18 T cell receptor beta chains from the same sample are listed, as sequenced in a study of T-cell memory formation after mild COVID-19. TCRdb reanalysed the 5' RACE reads using MiXCR and keeps one entry per CDR3 protein. This table holds some 320,000 distinct CDR3 sequences, around 15% found once. What was sequenced was PBMCs or a T cell subset sorted from them (not recorded which). The receptor set was obtained from a man younger than 35 who had mild COVID-19 (a few samples of this study predate the infection). Cell type and time point are not known.

The chain carries TRBV9 and TRBJ1-4; D is uncertain. In germline, CDR1 is SGDLS, CDR2 YYNGEE. Trimming shortened V by 0 bases and J by 4 bases, and 7 bases separated the two germline ends. This CDR3 spans 14 amino acids. As DNA, the CDR3 is TGTGCCAGCAGCGTAGATCAGGTTAATGAAAAACTGTTTTTT. As protein: CASSVDQVNEKLFF.

This clonotype came up a few times. The genes are TRBV7-2 and TRBJ2-3; D possibly uses TRBD1 or TRBD2 (5 bases each). Germline V gives CDR1 SGHTA, CDR2 FQGNSA. The CDR3 loop spans 14 amino acids. V gave up 2 bases and J gave up 2 bases, with 8 bases separating them. The DNA of the CDR3 is TGTGCCAGCAGCTTAACGGGGCTCACAGATACGCAGTATTTT. Translation: CASSLTGLTDTQYF.

This clonotype was observed a few times. This chain joins TRBV12-3 or TRBV12-4 and TRBJ2-6, with a weak D call TRBD2 (7 bases). CDR3 length: 18 residues. The V end was cut by 6 bases, the J end by 0 bases, with 18 bases between. This CDR3 reads CASRPRWGGASGANVLTF. CDR3 nucleotides: TGTGCCAGCAGGCCGAGGTGGGGGGGGGCCTCTGGGGCCAACGTCCTGACTTTC.

The chain carries TRBV7-2 and TRBJ1-1; TRBD1 agrees at 7 bases. This CDR3 is 13 amino acids long. CDR1 is SGHTA, CDR2 FQGNSA, per germline. V shed 4 bases and J 8 bases; nucleotides not matched to a gene: 7. The CDR3 sequence is CASSYKVTGEAFF. The CDR3 DNA reads TGTGCCAGCAGCTACAAGGTGACAGGGGAAGCTTTCTTT.

This chain connects TRBV6-2 or TRBV6-3 to TRBJ1-2; D is uncertain. With 8 bases removed from V and 3 bases from J, the gap between germline ends came to 13 bases. The CDR3 totals 13 residues. CDR1 and CDR2 (germline): MNHEY, SVGEGT. The CDR3 loop is CASRVDGDYGYTF. The CDR3 coding sequence is TGTGCCAGCCGGGTCGACGGAGACTATGGCTACACCTTC.

This chain uses TRBV6-1 with TRBJ1-4, with no clear D. This CDR3 spans 12 amino acids. The V gene's germline CDR1 is MNHNS and CDR2 SASEGT. Trimming shortened V by 2 bases and J by 8 bases, and 6 bases separated the two germline ends. CDR3 sequence (DNA): TGTGCCAGCAGTGAAATCCGGGAAAAACTGTTTTTT. Protein product: CASSEIREKLFF.

V usage is TRBV6-2 or TRBV6-3 and J usage is TRBJ1-1; 7 bases are shared with TRBD1. Losses at the gene ends were 5 bases for V and 1 base for J; bases not matched to a gene: 10. The germline CDR1 and CDR2 sequences are MNHEY and SVGEGT. The CDR3 is 16 amino acids. DNA of the CDR3: TGTGCCAGCAGTAAAGGGGCGACAGGGTCGAACACTGAAGCTTTCTTT. Its protein is CASSKGATGSNTEAFF.

This clonotype turned up a few times. The rearrangement uses TRBV6-6 and TRBJ2-5, with TRBD2 matching 15 bases. The V gene end was trimmed by 5 bases and the J gene end by 3 bases; junction bases not matched to a gene: 7. This CDR3 region has 17 residues. In germline, CDR1 is MNHNY, CDR2 SVGAGI (reference sequence). CDR3 amino acids: CASSRTSGGALEETQYF. Here the CDR3 DNA reads TGTGCCAGCAGTAGGACTAGCGGGGGGGCTCTAGAAGAGACCCAGTACTTC.

Ten or more counts support this clonotype. This CDR3 reads CASTRTGGFSGANVLTF. Here the CDR3 DNA reads TGTGCCAGCACCCGGACAGGGGGGTTCTCTGGGGCCAACGTCCTGACTTTC. The chain recombines TRBV7-2 with TRBJ2-6; TRBD1 agrees at 10 bases. V dropped 7 bases and J dropped 0; count of bases not matched to a gene: 6. This CDR3 region has 17 residues. The germline CDR1 and CDR2 sequences are SGHTA and FQGNSA.

Only a few counts were recorded for this clonotype. J is TRBJ2-3 and V is TRBV6-5; TRBD2 aligns across 10 bases. Germline V gene sequence: CDR1 MNHEY, CDR2 SVGAGI. With V trimmed by 0 bases and J by 2 bases, 5 bases remained unmatched. The CDR3 has 17 residues. CDR3 in amino acids: CASSYSPLAGTTDTQYF. The DNA for the CDR3 is TGTGCCAGCAGTTACTCTCCACTAGCGGGGACCACAGATACGCAGTATTTT.

This rearrangement joins TRBV7-9 to TRBJ1-1; D is perhaps TRBD1 (6 bases). Trimming pared 6 bases from V and 1 base from J, leaving 15 bases between. CDR1 is SEHNR, CDR2 FQNEAQ, per germline (reference sequence). The CDR3 is 15 amino acids. The CDR3 spells CASSPMTGRNTEAFF. The CDR3, as DNA: TGTGCCAGCAGTCCAATGACAGGCAGGAACACTGAAGCTTTCTTT.

This clonotype was detected only a few times. This rearrangement joins TRBV6-5 to TRBJ2-3; D remains ambiguous. Germline V gene data show CDR1 as MNHEY and CDR2 as SVGAGI. V shed 10 bases and J shed 2 bases, with 16 bases lying between them. This CDR3 is 14 amino acids long. CDR3 bases: TGTGCCACCCGTCAACGACTCGACACAGATACGCAGTATTTT. It codes for CATRQRLDTDTQYF.

V usage is TRBV6-5 and J usage is TRBJ1-1; D possibly corresponds to TRBD1 (5 bases). The CDR3 spans 12 residues. Germline V gene data show CDR1 as MNHEY and CDR2 as SVGAGI. V dropped 8 bases and J dropped 4 bases, with 11 bases sitting between them. The CDR3 here is CASEGASTEAFF. The DNA of the CDR3 is TGTGCCAGCGAAGGGGCTTCCACTGAAGCTTTCTTT.

This sequence joins TRBV7-9 and TRBJ2-5; D possibly corresponds to TRBD2 (5 bases). The V end was cut by 6 bases, the J end by 5 bases, with 10 bases between. Germline V gene sequence: CDR1 SEHNR, CDR2 FQNEAQ (reference sequence). The CDR3 runs 12 residues. The CDR3 DNA reads TGTGCCAGCAGGAACCGCGGGGAGACCCAGTACTTC. Translation: CASRNRGETQYF.

Of note for this clonotype: One end of the junction is discordant with germline, which a read error may explain. V and J are TRBV7-7 and TRBJ2-2; D might be TRBD1 or TRBD2, each matching 6 bases. The CDR3 sequence is 14 residues long. In germline, CDR1 is SSHAT, CDR2 FNYEAQ (reference sequence). The CDR3 DNA reads TGTGCTAGCAGCTTAGAGGGGGGCGTCGGGGAGCTGTTTTTT. It yields the protein CASSLEGGVGELFF.

The rearrangement joins TRBV5-1 to TRBJ1-1; TRBD1 matches 7 bases. In germline, CDR1 is SGHRS, CDR2 YFSETQ. The CDR3 length is 15 residues. V lost 6 bases, J lost 0 bases, and 8 bases stayed unmatched. In DNA, the CDR3 is TGCGCCAGCACGCGACAGGGAGGTATGAACACTGAAGCTTTCTTT. Its protein is CASTRQGGMNTEAFF.

The genes are TRBV7-2 and TRBJ2-5, with TRBD2 matching over 9 bases. Per germline, CDR1 SGHTA and CDR2 FQGNSA. With 4 bases clipped from V and 2 bases from J, the junction kept 5 bases outside the gene matches. CDR3 size: 15 residues. The CDR3 nucleotides read TGTGCCAGCAGCTGGGCGGGGGGGAGACAAGAGACCCAGTACTTC. This translates into CASSWAGGRQETQYF.

This clonotype was detected ten times or more. The chain couples TRBV24-1 to TRBJ2-1, with 12 bases lining up with TRBD1. The trim removed 0 bases at V and 4 bases at J, leaving 12 bases unmatched. Per the germline V gene, CDR1 is KGHDR and CDR2 is SFDVKD. CDR3 length equals 20 residues. The CDR3 here is CATSDLDGTGGAFGYNEQFF. Written as DNA, the CDR3 is TGTGCCACCAGTGATTTGGACGGGACAGGGGGCGCGTTTGGGTACAATGAGCAGTTCTTC.